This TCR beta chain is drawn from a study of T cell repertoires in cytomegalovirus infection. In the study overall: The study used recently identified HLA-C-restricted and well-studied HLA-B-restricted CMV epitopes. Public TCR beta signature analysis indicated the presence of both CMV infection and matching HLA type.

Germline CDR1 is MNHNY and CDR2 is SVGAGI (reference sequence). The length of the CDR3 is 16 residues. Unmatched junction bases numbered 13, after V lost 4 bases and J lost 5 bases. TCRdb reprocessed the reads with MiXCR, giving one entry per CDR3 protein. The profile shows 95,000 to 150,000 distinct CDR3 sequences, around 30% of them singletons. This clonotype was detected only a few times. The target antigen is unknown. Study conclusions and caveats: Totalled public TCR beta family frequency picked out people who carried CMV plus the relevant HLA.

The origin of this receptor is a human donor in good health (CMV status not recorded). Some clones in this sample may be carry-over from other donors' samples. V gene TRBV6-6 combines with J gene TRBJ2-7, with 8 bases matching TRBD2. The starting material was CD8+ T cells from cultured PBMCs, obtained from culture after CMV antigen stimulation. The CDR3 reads CASSLSLGRRGDEQYF. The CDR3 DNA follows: TGTGCCAGCAGTTTAAGTCTGGGGAGGCGGGGGGACGAGCAGTACTTC.